The following is a T cell receptor beta chain sequence with its context. This sample is part of a study of blood T cell repertoires in COVID-19. At the level of the study: Researchers got acute and convalescent COVID-19 samples from the United States, Italy and Spain.

Cohorts were assigned according to the clinical history that participants reported. The study counted Cohort 3 donors as recovered given two negative PCRs, clearance, or symptom resolution. The protocol was immunoSEQ multiplex PCR, while the TCRdb copy is restricted to in-frame clones and leaves out a portion. The top ten hold under 3.5% of the sample, which has 200,000 to 250,000 clones, 82% seen once. The sequence derives from a woman aged 60-75 years who had recovered from COVID-19. Input material: PBMCs or T cells enriched from blood (not recorded which).

Here the CDR3 reads CASSFHGTGSNSPLHF. In nucleotides, the CDR3 is TGTGCCAGCAGTTTTCATGGGACAGGGTCTAATTCACCCCTCCACTTT. This chain uses TRBV27 with TRBJ1-6, with 9 positions matching TRBD1. The junction had 6 bases not matched to a gene; V was cut back by 3 bases and J by 6 bases. Germline CDR1 is MNHEY and CDR2 is SMNVEV (reference sequence). This CDR3 comprises 16 residues.